This T cell receptor (beta chain) was recorded in a study of spatial heterogeneity in lung cancer. Study context: Follow-up PBMC specimens underwent sequencing when available; their median timing was about 2 years after resection. Findings of the study overall: Ubiquitous expanded tumor TCRs showed up in blood more at resection than follow-up.

This clonotype was observed a few times. Its antigen is unknown. The time point is: blood at routine non-recurrence follow-up after resection. CDR1 is DFQATT, CDR2 SNEGSKA, per germline (reference sequence). V lost 6 bases, J lost 0 bases, and 5 bases stayed unmatched. This CDR3 is 13 amino acids long. TCR cDNA molecules were tagged individually, and each one carried a unique molecular identifier. TCRdb re-called the 5' RACE reads through MiXCR, storing one row per CDR3 protein. The sample includes nearly 95,000 distinct CDR3 sequences, roughly 19% of them seen just once. This chain links TRBV20-1 with TRBJ2-7; 7 positions agree with TRBD2. The source is a male donor with early-stage non-small cell lung cancer. The material was PBMCs, obtained at follow-up. This CDR3 reads CSASSGGSYEQYF. CDR3 in DNA: TGCAGTGCCTCCTCGGGGGGCTCCTACGAGCAGTACTTC.